The T cell receptor (beta chain) under discussion was sequenced for a study of T cell repertoires and leukemia-associated antigens. Study-wide background: Effective reads per sample ranged from roughly 3 to 5.5 million. Study-level findings and limits: Whether expanded clones are antigen-specific and functional remains untested. Vbeta, Jbeta, VDJ rearrangement and unique CDR3 counts did not differ significantly across four groups.

Before use, CD3+ T cells rested overnight in serum-free medium. Each CDR3 protein is one row after TCRdb ran MiXCR on the 5' RACE reads. The sample holds some 14,000 distinct CDR3 sequences; approximately 37% are singletons and the top ten take around a tenth. CDR3 length equals 18 residues. The V segment lost 6 bases and the J segment 5 bases; nucleotides outside the gene matches: 10. On this clonotype: Its specificity is not known.

Sequenced input: CD3+ T cells sorted from blood and cultured. The TCR sequence derives from a female donor in good health. V is TRBV12-3 or TRBV12-4 and J is TRBJ2-1; 16 bases map to TRBD2. The CDR3 here is CASSTPGLAGGPNNEQFF. The CDR3 DNA is TGTGCCAGCAGCACTCCGGGACTAGCGGGAGGGCCCAACAATGAGCAGTTCTTC.